Listed below are T cell receptor beta chains from one sample, sequenced in a study of blood T cell repertoires in COVID-19. Only in-frame clones appear in the TCRdb table, and some are missing; sequencing was by immunoSEQ multiplex PCR. The sample contains around 200,000 clones, 70% to 80% of which appear only once. Sequenced: peripheral blood. The receptor source for this set is a man in his fifties who had recovered from COVID-19. Each CDR3 is given with its conserved first and last residue. D genes are given only for firm matches. Size tells how often a clone was seen (once, few, many) or the class of an expanded clone, and some rows leave it out.

TRBV18	TRBJ2-5	.	.	CASSITGIQETQYF	TGTGCCAGCTCAATCACAGGAATTCAAGAGACCCAGTACTTC
TRBV4-1	TRBJ2-2	TRBD2	.	CASSHQRELGELFF	TGCGCCAGCAGCCATCAGCGGGAGTTAGGGGAGCTGTTTTTT
TRBV28	TRBJ1-3	.	.	CASSFRGTGNTIYF	TGTGCCAGCAGTTTCAGGGGAACTGGAAACACCATATATTTT
TRBV14	TRBJ2-7	.	.	CASSQMDREGEQYF	TGTGCCAGCAGCCAGATGGACAGGGAGGGCGAGCAGTACTTC
TRBV28	TRBJ2-1	TRBD2	.	CASNHLAGNNEQFF	TGTGCCAGCAACCATCTAGCGGGAAACAATGAGCAGTTCTTC
TRBV28	TRBJ1-3	TRBD1	.	CASSSGTGKHSGNTIYF	TGTGCCAGCAGTTCCGGGACAGGGAAACACTCTGGAAACACCATATATTTT
TRBV6-5	TRBJ1-4	TRBD1	.	CASSYRPGQRNEKLFF	TGTGCCAGCAGTTACCGACCGGGACAGCGAAATGAAAAACTGTTTTTT
TRBV10-2	TRBJ2-3	.	.	CASGDSPDTDTQYF	TGCGCCAGCGGGGACTCCCCTGACACAGATACGCAGTATTTT
TRBV7-9	TRBJ2-1	TRBD2	.	CASSHGASGAYNEQFF	TGTGCCAGCAGCCATGGGGCTAGCGGAGCCTACAATGAGCAGTTCTTC
TRBV19	TRBJ2-6	.	.	CASSIGRASGANVLTF	TGTGCCAGTAGTATCGGGAGAGCCTCTGGGGCCAACGTCCTGACTTTC
TRBV18	TRBJ2-3	.	.	CASSVFADTQYF	TGTGCCAGCTCCGTATTTGCAGATACGCAGTATTTT
TRBV30	TRBJ1-2	.	once	CAWRKVGFAGQNGYTF	TGTGCCTGGAGGAAGGTTGGGTTCGCGGGGCAGAATGGCTACACCTTC
TRBV30	TRBJ2-7	.	once	CAWSVVGGYEQYF	TGTGCCTGGAGTGTAGTCGGAGGCTACGAGCAGTACTTC
TRBV6-1	TRBJ1-2	TRBD1	.	CASSETQGAEGYTF	TGTGCCAGCAGTGAAACTCAGGGGGCGGAAGGCTACACCTTC
TRBV19	TRBJ2-2	.	few	CASSIGGVLTGELFF	TGTGCCAGTAGTATCGGGGGAGTCCTAACCGGGGAGCTGTTTTTT
TRBV6-4	TRBJ1-4	.	.	CAITDRGRREKLFF	TGTGCCATTACTGACCGCGGAAGGCGGGAAAAACTGTTTTTT
TRBV25-1	TRBJ2-7	TRBD1	.	CASSTPGTGSHEQYF	TGTGCCAGCAGTACCCCCGGGACAGGGTCCCACGAGCAGTACTTC
TRBV5-4	TRBJ1-2	TRBD1	few	CASSSAGTGDDGYTF	TGTGCCAGCAGCTCGGCCGGGACAGGGGATGACGGCTACACCTTC
TRBV19	TRBJ2-5	.	.	CASSTQGQFMVETQYF	TGTGCCAGTAGCACCCAAGGACAATTTATGGTGGAGACCCAGTACTTC
TRBV2	TRBJ1-2	TRBD1	once	CASGGYRDRRVYTF	TGTGCCAGTGGTGGCTACCGGGACAGGCGAGTCTACACCTTC
TRBV11-2	TRBJ2-3	.	.	CASSPLSGGDTQYF	TGTGCCAGCAGCCCATTAAGCGGCGGAGATACGCAGTATTTT
TRBV10-3	TRBJ1-1	TRBD1	few	CAIRAGGTEAFF	TGTGCCATCAGGGCAGGGGGCACTGAAGCTTTCTTT
TRBV5-1	TRBJ1-6	.	.	CASSGQGFNSPLHF	TGCGCCAGCAGCGGCCAGGGATTTAATTCACCCCTCCACTTT
TRBV5-5	TRBJ1-2	.	.	CASSLAGAVGYGYTF	TGTGCCAGCAGCTTGGCAGGGGCGGTCGGCTATGGCTACACCTTC
TRBV27	TRBJ2-3	.	.	CASAKNRVGDTQYF	TGTGCCAGCGCAAAGAACAGGGTTGGAGATACGCAGTATTTT
TRBV4-1	TRBJ2-7	.	.	CASSQDQGPSYEQYF	TGCGCCAGCAGCCAAGACCAGGGCCCGTCCTACGAGCAGTACTTC
TRBV30	TRBJ1-2	TRBD1	once	CAWSQDRTMYGYTF	TGTGCCTGGAGTCAGGACAGGACTATGTATGGCTACACCTTC
TRBV7-2	TRBJ2-1	.	.	CASSLAQGKFF	TGTGCCAGCAGCTTAGCACAGGGTAAGTTCTTC
TRBV7-2	TRBJ2-1	TRBD2	.	CASLSLAGDSYNEQFF	TGTGCCAGCTTATCCCTAGCGGGAGACTCCTACAATGAGCAGTTCTTC
TRBV20-1	TRBJ1-2	.	.	CSASRWRGGGYTF	TGCAGTGCTAGTAGGTGGAGGGGCGGTGGCTACACCTTC
TRBV29-1	TRBJ2-5	.	.	CSVGLRQETQYF	TGCAGCGTTGGACTGAGACAAGAGACCCAGTACTTC
TRBV6-1	TRBJ2-5	TRBD1	many	CASSDTGGSGETQYF	TGTGCCAGCAGTGACACAGGGGGCTCCGGGGAGACCCAGTACTTC
TRBV27	TRBJ1-2	.	.	CASSLWGSSDYGYTF	TGTGCCAGCAGTTTATGGGGCAGCTCGGACTATGGCTACACCTTC
TRBV18	TRBJ2-5	.	.	CASSRTSQETQYF	TGTGCCAGCTCACGGACAAGCCAAGAGACCCAGTACTTC
TRBV11-3	TRBJ2-4	TRBD2	.	CASSPPGGERKNIQYF	TGTGCCAGCAGCCCCCCGGGGGGGGAGCGGAAAAACATTCAGTACTTC
TRBV19	TRBJ2-1	TRBD2	few	CASRAASGTNNEQFF	TGTGCCAGTAGGGCGGCTAGCGGGACCAACAATGAGCAGTTCTTC
TRBV25-1	TRBJ2-1	.	few	CASSEVRGGAAKGFF	TGTGCCAGCAGTGAGGTTCGAGGGGGTGCGGCTAAAGGGTTCTTC
TRBV7-8	TRBJ2-7	TRBD2	.	CASSLVKRGPSDEQYF	TGTGCCAGCAGCTTAGTTAAGCGGGGGCCCTCCGACGAGCAGTACTTC
TRBV28	TRBJ1-2	.	.	CASSRIKDRKEYGYTF	TGTGCCAGCAGTCGCATCAAAGACAGAAAGGAGTATGGCTACACCTTC
TRBV19	TRBJ2-3	.	.	CASSAMESDTQYF	TGTGCCAGTAGCGCAATGGAGTCAGATACGCAGTATTTT
TRBV29-1	TRBJ1-1	.	.	CSGQQNTEAFF	TGCAGCGGGCAACAGAACACTGAAGCTTTCTTT
TRBV18	TRBJ2-1	.	.	CASSPKGDSVYNEQFF	TGTGCCAGCTCACCAAAAGGTGATAGCGTCTACAATGAGCAGTTCTTC
TRBV6-5	TRBJ1-5	.	many	CATVWTSDSNQPQHF	TGTGCCACCGTATGGACAAGCGATAGCAATCAGCCCCAGCATTTT
TRBV19	TRBJ2-7	TRBD1	.	CASSSTGGRTYEQYF	TGTGCCAGTAGTTCGACAGGGGGCCGAACCTACGAGCAGTACTTC
TRBV30	TRBJ2-3	TRBD2	.	CAQTGGRATDTQYF	TGTGCCCAAACCGGAGGGAGGGCCACAGATACGCAGTATTTT
TRBV5-5	TRBJ2-2	.	.	CASNPTVPNTGELFF	TGTGCCAGCAACCCGACAGTCCCGAACACCGGGGAGCTGTTTTTT
TRBV30	TRBJ2-3	.	.	CAWNPPLGRDRTDTQYF	TGTGCCTGGAATCCACCCCTAGGGCGGGACCGCACAGATACGCAGTATTTT